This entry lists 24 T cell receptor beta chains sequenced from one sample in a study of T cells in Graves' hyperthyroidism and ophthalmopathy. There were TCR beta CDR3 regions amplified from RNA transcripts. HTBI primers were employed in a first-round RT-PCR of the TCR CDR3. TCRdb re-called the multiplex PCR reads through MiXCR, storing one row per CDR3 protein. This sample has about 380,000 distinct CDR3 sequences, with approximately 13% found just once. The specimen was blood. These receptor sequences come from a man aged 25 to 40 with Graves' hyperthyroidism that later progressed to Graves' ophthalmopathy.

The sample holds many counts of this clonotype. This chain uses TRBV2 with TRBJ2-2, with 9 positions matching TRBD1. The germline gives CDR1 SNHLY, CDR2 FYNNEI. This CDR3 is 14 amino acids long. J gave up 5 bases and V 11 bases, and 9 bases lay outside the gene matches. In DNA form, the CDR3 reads TGTGCCGCCAGGGACAGGGTTGTGACCGGGGAGCTGTTTTTT. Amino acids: CAARDRVVTGELFF.

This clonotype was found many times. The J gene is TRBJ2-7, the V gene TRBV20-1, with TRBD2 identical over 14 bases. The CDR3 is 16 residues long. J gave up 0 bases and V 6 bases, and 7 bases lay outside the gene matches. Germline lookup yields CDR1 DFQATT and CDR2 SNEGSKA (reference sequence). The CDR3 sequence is CSAYRLAGGPSYEQYF. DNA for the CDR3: TGCAGTGCCTATAGACTAGCGGGGGGGCCCTCCTACGAGCAGTACTTC.

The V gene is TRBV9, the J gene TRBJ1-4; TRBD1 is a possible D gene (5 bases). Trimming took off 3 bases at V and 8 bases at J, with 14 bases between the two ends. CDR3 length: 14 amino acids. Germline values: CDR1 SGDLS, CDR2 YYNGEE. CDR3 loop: CASSGGGMTEKLFF. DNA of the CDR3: TGTGCCAGCAGCGGGGGGGGGATGACAGAAAAACTGTTTTTT. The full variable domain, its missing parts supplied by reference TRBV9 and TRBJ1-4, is DSGVTQTPKHLITATGQRVTLRCSPRSGDLSVYWYQQSLDQGLQFLIQYYNGEERAKGNILERFSAQQFPDLHSELNLSSLELGDSALYFCASSGGGMTEKLFFGSGTQLSVL.

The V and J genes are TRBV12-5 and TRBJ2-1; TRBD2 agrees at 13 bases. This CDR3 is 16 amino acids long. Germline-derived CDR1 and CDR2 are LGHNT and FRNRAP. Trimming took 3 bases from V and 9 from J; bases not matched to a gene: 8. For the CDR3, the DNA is TGTGCTAGTGGTTTTTGGGCGTGGACTAGCGGGGGTGAGCAGTTCTTC. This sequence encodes CASGFWAWTSGGEQFF.

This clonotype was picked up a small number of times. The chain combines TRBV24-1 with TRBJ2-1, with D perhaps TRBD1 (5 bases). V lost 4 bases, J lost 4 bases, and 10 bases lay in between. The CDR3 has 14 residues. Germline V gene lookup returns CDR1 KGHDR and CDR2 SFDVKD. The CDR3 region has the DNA TGTGCCACCAGTGACCTTGACAGATACAATGAGCAGTTCTTC. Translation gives CATSDLDRYNEQFF.

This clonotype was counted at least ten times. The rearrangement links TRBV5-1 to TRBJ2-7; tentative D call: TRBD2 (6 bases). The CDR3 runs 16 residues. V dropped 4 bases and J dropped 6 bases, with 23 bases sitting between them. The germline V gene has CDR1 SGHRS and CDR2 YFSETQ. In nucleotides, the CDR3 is TGCGCCAGCAGCCGACTTACCGGGACTCACCCCGTCGAGCAGTACTTC. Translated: CASSRLTGTHPVEQYF.

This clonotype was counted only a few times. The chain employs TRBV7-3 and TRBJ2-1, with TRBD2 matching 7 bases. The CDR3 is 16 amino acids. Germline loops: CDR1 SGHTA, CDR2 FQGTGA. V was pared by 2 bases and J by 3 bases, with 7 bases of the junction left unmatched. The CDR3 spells CASSLAPGTNYNEQFF. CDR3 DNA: TGTGCCAGCAGCTTAGCCCCCGGGACTAACTACAATGAGCAGTTCTTC.

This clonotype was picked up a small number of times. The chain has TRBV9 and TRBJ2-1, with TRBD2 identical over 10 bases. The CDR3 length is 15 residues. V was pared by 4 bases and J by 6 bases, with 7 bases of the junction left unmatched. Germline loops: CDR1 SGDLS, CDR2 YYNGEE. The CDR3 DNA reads TGTGCCAGCAGCTTCAGCGGGGGGGAAGGCAATGAGCAGTTCTTC. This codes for CASSFSGGEGNEQFF.

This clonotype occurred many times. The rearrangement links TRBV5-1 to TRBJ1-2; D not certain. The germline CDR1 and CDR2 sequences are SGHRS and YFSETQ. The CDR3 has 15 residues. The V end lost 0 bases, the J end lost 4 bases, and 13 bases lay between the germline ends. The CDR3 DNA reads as TGCGCCAGCAGCTTGGGGCGGGGAAGGCTCTATGGCTACACCTTC. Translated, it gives CASSLGRGRLYGYTF. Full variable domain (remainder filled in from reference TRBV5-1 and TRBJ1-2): KAGVTQTPRYLIKTRGQQVTLSCSPISGHRSVSWYQQTPGQGLQFLFEYFSETQRNKGNFPGRFSGRQFSNSRSEMNVSTLELGDSALYLCASSLGRGRLYGYTFGSGTRLTVV.

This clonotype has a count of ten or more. The CDR3 sequence is CASSSGQGAYGYTF. The CDR3 DNA reads TGTGCCAGCAGTTCCGGACAGGGGGCTTATGGCTACACCTTC. The V call is TRBV12-3 or TRBV12-4, the J call TRBJ1-2; 11 bases fit TRBD1. The CDR3 covers 14 residues. Trimming took 4 bases from V and 5 from J; bases not matched to a gene: 3.

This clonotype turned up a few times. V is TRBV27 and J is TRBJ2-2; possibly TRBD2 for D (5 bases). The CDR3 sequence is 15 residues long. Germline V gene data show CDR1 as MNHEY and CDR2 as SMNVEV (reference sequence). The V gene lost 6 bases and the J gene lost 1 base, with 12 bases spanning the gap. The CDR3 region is CASRSEGGNTGELFF. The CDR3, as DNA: TGTGCCAGCAGATCAGAGGGTGGGAACACCGGGGAGCTGTTTTTT.

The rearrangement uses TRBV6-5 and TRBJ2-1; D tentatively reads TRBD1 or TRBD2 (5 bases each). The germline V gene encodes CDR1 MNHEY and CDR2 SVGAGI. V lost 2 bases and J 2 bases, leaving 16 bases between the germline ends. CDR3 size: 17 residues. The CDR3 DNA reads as TGTGCCAGCAGTTACACCTTTTCGGGGCCCCCCTACAATGAGCAGTTCTTC. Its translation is CASSYTFSGPPYNEQFF.

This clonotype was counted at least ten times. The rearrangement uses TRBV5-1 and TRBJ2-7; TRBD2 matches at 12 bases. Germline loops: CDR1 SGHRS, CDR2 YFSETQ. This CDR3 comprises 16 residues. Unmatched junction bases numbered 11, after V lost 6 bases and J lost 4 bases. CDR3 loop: CASNPLSSGGAYEQYF. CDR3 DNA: TGCGCCAGCAACCCTCTATCTAGCGGGGGGGCTTACGAGCAGTACTTC.

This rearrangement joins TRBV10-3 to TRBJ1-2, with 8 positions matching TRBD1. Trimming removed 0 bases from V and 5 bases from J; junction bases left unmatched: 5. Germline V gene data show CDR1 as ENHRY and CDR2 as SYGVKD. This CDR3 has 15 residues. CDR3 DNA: TGTGCCATCAGTGAGTCGGACAGGGCCTATTATGGCTACACCTTC. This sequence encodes CAISESDRAYYGYTF.

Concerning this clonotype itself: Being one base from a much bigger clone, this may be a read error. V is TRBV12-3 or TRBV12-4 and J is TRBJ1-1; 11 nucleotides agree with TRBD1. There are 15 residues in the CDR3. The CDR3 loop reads CTSSPRDRGYTEAFF. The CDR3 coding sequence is TGTACCAGCAGTCCCCGGGACAGGGGGTACACTGAAGCTTTCTTT.

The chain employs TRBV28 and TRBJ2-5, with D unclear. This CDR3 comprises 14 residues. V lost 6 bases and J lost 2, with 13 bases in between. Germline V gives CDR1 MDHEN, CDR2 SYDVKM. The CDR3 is CASSRDGAQETQYF. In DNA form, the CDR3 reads TGTGCCAGCAGCCGAGACGGCGCGCAAGAGACCCAGTACTTC.

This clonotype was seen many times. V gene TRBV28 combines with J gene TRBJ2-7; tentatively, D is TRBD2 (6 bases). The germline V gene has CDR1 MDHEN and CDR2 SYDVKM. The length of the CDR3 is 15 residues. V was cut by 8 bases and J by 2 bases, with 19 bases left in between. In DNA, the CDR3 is TGTGCCAGCTATGCTGGGGGGAATCCCCCCTACGAGCAGTACTTC. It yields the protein CASYAGGNPPYEQYF.

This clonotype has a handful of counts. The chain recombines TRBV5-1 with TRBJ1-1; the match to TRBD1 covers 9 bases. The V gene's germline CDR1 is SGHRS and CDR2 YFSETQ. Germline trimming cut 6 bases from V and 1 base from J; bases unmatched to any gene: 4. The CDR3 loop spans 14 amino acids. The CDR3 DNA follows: TGCGCCAGCAAGGGGGACAGGGCGAACACTGAAGCTTTCTTT. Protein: CASKGDRANTEAFF.

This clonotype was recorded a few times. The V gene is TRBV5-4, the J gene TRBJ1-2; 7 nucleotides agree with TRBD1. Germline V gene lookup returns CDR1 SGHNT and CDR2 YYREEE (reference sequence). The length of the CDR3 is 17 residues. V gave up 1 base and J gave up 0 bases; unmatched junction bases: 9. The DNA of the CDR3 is TGTGCCAGCAGCTTGCTGAGACAGGGTGGAACTAACTATGGCTACACCTTC. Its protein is CASSLLRQGGTNYGYTF. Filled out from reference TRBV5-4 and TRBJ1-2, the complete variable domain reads ETGVTQSPTHLIKTRGQQVTLRCSSQSGHNTVSWYQQALGQGPQFIFQYYREEENGRGNFPPRFSGLQFPNYSSELNVNALELDDSALYLCASSLLRQGGTNYGYTFGSGTRLTVV.

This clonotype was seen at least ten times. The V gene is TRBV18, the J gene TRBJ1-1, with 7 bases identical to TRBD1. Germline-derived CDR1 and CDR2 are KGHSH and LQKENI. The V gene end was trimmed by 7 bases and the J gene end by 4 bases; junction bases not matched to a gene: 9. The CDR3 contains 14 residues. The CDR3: CASFDRARGTEAFF. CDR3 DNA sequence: TGTGCCAGCTTCGACAGGGCTCGGGGCACTGAAGCTTTCTTT.

The CDR3 spells CASSLGAGLGNEQFF. The CDR3 DNA sequence: TGTGCCAGCAGCTTAGGAGCGGGGTTGGGCAATGAGCAGTTCTTC. The V gene is TRBV7-2, the J gene TRBJ2-1; TRBD2 aligns across 7 bases. This CDR3 is built from 15 residues. V gave up 1 base and J gave up 6 bases; unmatched junction bases: 6. The V gene's germline CDR1 is SGHTA and CDR2 FQGNSA. Complete variable domain (other parts from reference TRBV7-2 and TRBJ2-1): GAGVSQSPSNKVTEKGKDVELRCDPISGHTALYWYRQSLGQGLEFLIYFQGNSAPDKSGLPSDRFSAERTGGSVSTLTIQRTQQEDSAVYLCASSLGAGLGNEQFFGPGTRLTVL.

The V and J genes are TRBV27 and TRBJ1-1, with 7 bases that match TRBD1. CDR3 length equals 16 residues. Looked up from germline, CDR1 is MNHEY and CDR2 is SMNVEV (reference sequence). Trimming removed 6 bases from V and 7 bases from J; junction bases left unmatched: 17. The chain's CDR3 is CASRPYPPGQPLEAFF. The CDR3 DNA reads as TGTGCCAGCAGGCCCTACCCCCCGGGACAGCCACTTGAAGCTTTCTTT.

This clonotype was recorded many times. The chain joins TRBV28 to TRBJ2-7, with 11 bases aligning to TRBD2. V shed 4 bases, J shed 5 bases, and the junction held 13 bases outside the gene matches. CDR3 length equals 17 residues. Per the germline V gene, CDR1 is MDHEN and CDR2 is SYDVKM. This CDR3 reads CASSSTSLAGGPHEQYF. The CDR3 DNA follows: TGTGCCAGCAGTTCCACTTCCTTAGCGGGGGGGCCCCACGAGCAGTACTTC.

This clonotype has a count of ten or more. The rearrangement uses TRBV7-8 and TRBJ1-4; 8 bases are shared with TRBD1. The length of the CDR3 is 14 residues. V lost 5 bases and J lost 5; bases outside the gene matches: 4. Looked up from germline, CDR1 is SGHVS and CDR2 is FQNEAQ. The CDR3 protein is CASSPQGANEKLFF. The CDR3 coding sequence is TGTGCCAGCAGCCCGCAGGGGGCGAATGAAAAACTGTTTTTT.